This T cell receptor (beta chain) was retrieved from a study of long-term antiretroviral therapy in people with HIV (dated by TCRdb to the early 2020s). Regarding the research as a whole: Collection of the earliest samples took place about a decade ahead of the 2015 WHO recommendation for immediate ART, at a time when ART was typically delayed until CD4 counts fell. A total of under 250 cryopreserved PBMC samples came from around 30 adults with confirmed HIV infection and were collected serially over a mean of roughly six years (range 1-12). Eleven of the 30 participants with HIV were female. No cross-contamination during QIAcube processing was shown when test extractions of a monoclonal T-cell line were performed alongside about 30 polyclonal samples. This retrospective serial study examined whether starting ART and sustained HIV suppression were associated with changes in the composition and diversity of the TRB repertoire in peripheral blood. Study-level results and caveats: No data were available on ART adherence, viral resistance or therapy changes, limiting inferences about post-ART repertoire changes. Because cell numbers in pre-ART samples were limited, unsorted PBMC were profiled instead of sorted CD4+ and CD8+ T cells. Starting ART was linked to a significant rise in TRB diversity, yet even with long-term ART the diversity remained significantly lower than in transplant donor controls. At every time point, the repertoire was dominated by expanded TRB clones first identified before ART initiation, although this dominance fluctuated and, in many PLHIV, declined after ART. HIV repertoires had narrower CDR3 length ranges than controls, and the network structure suggested an antigen-experienced repertoire that shifted only slightly toward naive after ART. Owing to limited PBMC availability, only the TCR beta chain was sequenced, without alpha chain pairing. The samples span the years 2004 to 2017, and the ART regimens used at that time may not be as effective as current regimens.

The immunoSEQ hsTCRB v3.0 assay was used at survey level resolution for TRB variable region sequencing. A depth of 40,000-50,000 T-cell genomes per sample was targeted for TRB sequencing. TRB libraries were pooled and sequenced on an Illumina MiSeq using a v3 150-cycle kit. The authors processed their data as follows. Analysis of repertoires was carried out in R inside a reproducible Nextflow workflow spanning QC, data transformation and analysis. LymphoSeq2, an R package for exploring AIRR-Seq data, was used to implement the custom analyses. A handful of samples yielding fewer than 5000 total TRB sequences were excluded, leaving 150 to 200 analyzed HIV repertoires. Of the roughly 190 retained HIV repertoires, 59 were collected before and approximately 130 after ART initiation. Each repertoire was downsampled to 5000 TRB nucleotide sequences, and summary statistics were averaged across 100 downsampling iterations. Only TRB sequences with CDR3 regions of at least seven amino acids were retained for analysis. Diversity was assessed using a clonality score derived from Shannon entropy and using the Gini coefficient. In repertoire networks, the top 5000 CDR3 amino acid sequences were linked whenever an edit distance of one separated two sequences. GLIPH2 predicted antigen specificity groups and MHC restriction for TRB CDR3 amino acid sequences. To flag known associations with CMV, EBV, HIV or tissue antigens, CDR3 amino acid sequences were compared against VDJdb and McPAS-TCR. Pre-ART, post-ART and control groups were compared with Wilcoxon signed-rank tests and Holm-Bonferroni correction. In its TCRdb copy, this immuneACCESS table keeps in-frame sequences only and misses some clones. Where compared with another copy, unresolved V genes explain less than half of these, and the others have no known cause. V and J calls and clone size are those listed in that table; D and trimming were worked out from the DNA. The sample table contains around 29,000 clones; only one count was recorded for over 90% of them. The ten largest account for about 6.4% of the sample.

To note about this clone: Its antigen target is currently unknown. Qualities for individual bases were not recorded, and no much larger clone is one base off.

Participants were included only if at least one PBMC sample before ART initiation and at least two post-ART samples were available. All participants with HIV were treated in the United States of America. Before DNA extraction, cryopreserved samples of roughly 0.85-11 million PBMC were thawed and then washed. At the time of the earliest PBMC sample, participants with HIV were aged between about 20 and 54 years. Each participant contributed PBMC samples from 1-4 timepoints before ART initiation and 2-8 timepoints after ART initiation, with a median of 7 samples. For every participant, serial HIV viral load, CD4+ T-cell count, ART history and demographic data were obtained. Using a Qiagen kit on a QIAcube, genomic DNA was extracted from unsorted PBMC, with samples processed in batches of 12. The junction shows trimming of 3 bases on V and 4 bases on J, plus 6 bases between the germline ends. From the germline V gene, CDR1 is SGHAT and CDR2 is FQNNGV. CDR3 length: 12 amino acids, cysteine to phenylalanine. Only the CDR3 DNA stays, 36 bases, in frame from base 1.

The receptor's source is a woman in her 40s with HIV. Recombination joined TRBV11-2 with TRBJ1-1, with no confidently assigned D gene. This sample comprised unsorted PBMCs, obtained almost 6.6 years after starting antiretroviral therapy. Here is the DNA: TGTGCCAGCAGCTTTACGAGCACTGAAGCTTTCTTT. This translates into CASSFTSTEAFF. Extended through the reference TRBV11-2 and TRBJ1-1 proteins, this CDR3 yields the full variable domain: EAGVAQSPRYKIIEKRQSVAFWCNPISGHATLYWYQQILGQGPKLLIQFQNNGVVDDSQLPKDRFSAERLKGVDSTLKIQPAKLEDSAVYLCASSFTSTEAFFGQGTRLTVV.